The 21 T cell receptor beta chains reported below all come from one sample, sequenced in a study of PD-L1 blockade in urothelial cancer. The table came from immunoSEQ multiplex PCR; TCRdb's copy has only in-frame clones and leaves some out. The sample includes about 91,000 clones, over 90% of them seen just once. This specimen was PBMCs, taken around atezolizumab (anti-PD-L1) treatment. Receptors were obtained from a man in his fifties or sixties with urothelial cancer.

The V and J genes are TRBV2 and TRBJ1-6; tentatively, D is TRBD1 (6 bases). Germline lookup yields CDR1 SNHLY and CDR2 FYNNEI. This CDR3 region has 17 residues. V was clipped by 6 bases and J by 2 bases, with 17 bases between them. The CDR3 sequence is CASRGGAETPYNSPLHF. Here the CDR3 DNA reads TGTGCCAGCAGGGGGGGGGCTGAGACACCCTATAATTCACCCCTCCACTTT. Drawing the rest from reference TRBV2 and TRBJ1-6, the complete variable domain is EPEVTQTPSHQVTQMGQEVILRCVPISNHLYFYWYRQILGQKVEFLVSFYNNEISEKSEIFDDQFSVERPDGSNFTLKIRSTKLEDSAMYFCASRGGAETPYNSPLHFGNGTRLTVT.

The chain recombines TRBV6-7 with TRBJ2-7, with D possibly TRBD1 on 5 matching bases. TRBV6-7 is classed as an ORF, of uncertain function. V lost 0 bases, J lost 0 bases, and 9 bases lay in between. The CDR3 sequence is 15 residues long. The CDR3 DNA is TGTGCCAGCAGTTACTCGGTCAGGGACTCCTACGAGCAGTACTTC. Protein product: CASSYSVRDSYEQYF.

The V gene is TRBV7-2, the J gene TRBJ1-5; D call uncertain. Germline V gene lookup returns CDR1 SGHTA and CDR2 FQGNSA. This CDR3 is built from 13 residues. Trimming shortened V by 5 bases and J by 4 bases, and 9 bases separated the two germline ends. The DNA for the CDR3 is TGTGCCAGCAGCGCGCGGGGAAATCAGCCCCAGCATTTT. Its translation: CASSARGNQPQHF.

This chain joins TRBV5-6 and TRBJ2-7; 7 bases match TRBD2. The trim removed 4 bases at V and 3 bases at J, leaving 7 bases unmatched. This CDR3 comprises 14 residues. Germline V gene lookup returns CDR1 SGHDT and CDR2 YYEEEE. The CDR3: CASSRTRKVYEQYF. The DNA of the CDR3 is TGTGCCAGCAGCAGGACTAGAAAAGTCTACGAGCAGTACTTC.

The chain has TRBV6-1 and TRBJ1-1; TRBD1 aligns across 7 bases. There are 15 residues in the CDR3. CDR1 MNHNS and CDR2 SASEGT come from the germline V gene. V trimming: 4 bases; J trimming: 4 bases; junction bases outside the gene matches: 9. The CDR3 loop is CASSVPIQGTTEAFF. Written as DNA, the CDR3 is TGTGCCAGCAGTGTTCCAATACAGGGGACCACTGAAGCTTTCTTT.

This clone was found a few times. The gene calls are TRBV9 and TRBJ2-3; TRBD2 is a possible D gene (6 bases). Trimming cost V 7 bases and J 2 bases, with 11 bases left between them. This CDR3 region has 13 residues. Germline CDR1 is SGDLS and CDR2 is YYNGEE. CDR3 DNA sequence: TGTGCCAGCGGACGGGGGATCACAGATACGCAGTATTTT. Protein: CASGRGITDTQYF.

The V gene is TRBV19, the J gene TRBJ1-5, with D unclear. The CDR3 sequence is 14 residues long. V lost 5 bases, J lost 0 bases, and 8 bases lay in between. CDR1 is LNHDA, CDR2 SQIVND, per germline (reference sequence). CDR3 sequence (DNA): TGTGCCAGTAGTGCCCAGTATAGCAATCAGCCCCAGCATTTT. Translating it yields CASSAQYSNQPQHF.

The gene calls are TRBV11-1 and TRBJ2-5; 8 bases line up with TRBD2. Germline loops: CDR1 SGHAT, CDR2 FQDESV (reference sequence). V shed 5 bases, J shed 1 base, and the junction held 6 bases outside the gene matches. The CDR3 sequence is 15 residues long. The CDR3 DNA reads TGTGCCAGCAGCCCTCGGGGGGGGTCCCAAGAGACCCAGTACTTC. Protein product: CASSPRGGSQETQYF.

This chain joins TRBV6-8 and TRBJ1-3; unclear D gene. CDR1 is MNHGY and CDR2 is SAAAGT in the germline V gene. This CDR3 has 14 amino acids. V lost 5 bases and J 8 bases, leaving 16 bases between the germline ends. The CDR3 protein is CASSRPRWRDTIYF. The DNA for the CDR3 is TGTGCCAGCAGTCGCCCGCGTTGGCGGGACACCATATATTTT.

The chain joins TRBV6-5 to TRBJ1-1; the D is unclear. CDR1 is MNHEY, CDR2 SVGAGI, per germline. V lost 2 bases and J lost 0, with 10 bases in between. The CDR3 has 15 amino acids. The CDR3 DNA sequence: TGTGCCAGCAGTTACACCCTGCGGATGAACACTGAAGCTTTCTTT. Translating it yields CASSYTLRMNTEAFF.

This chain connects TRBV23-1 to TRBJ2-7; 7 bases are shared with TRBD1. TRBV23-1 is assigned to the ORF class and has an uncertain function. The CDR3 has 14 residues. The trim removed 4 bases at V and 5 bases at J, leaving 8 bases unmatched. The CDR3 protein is CASSLETDRDEQYF. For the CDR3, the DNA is TGCGCCAGCAGTCTCGAAACCGACAGGGACGAGCAGTACTTC.

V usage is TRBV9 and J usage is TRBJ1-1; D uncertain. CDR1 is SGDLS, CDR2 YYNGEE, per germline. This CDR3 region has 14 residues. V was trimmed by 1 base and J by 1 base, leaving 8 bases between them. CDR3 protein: CASSVTQANTEAFF. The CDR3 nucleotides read TGTGCCAGCAGCGTAACTCAGGCGAACACTGAAGCTTTCTTT. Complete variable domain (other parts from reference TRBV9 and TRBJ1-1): DSGVTQTPKHLITATGQRVTLRCSPRSGDLSVYWYQQSLDQGLQFLIQYYNGEERAKGNILERFSAQQFPDLHSELNLSSLELGDSALYFCASSVTQANTEAFFGQGTRLTVV.

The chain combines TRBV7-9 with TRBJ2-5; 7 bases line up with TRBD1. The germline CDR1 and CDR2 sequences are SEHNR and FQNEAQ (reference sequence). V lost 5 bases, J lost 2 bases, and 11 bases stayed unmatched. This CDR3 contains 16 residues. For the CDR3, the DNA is TGTGCCAGCAGCCCTCACGGGACAGCCAAACAAGAGACCCAGTACTTC. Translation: CASSPHGTAKQETQYF. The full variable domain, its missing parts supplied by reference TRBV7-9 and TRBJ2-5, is DTGVSQNPRHKITKRGQNVTFRCDPISEHNRLYWYRQTLGQGPEFLTYFQNEAQLEKSRLLSDRFSAERPKGSFSTLEIQRTEQGDSAMYLCASSPHGTAKQETQYFGPGTRLLVL.

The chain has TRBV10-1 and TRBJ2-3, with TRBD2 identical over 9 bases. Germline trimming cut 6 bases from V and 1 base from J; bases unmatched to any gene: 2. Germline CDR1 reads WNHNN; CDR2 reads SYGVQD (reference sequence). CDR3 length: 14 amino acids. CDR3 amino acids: CASRASGGTDTQYF. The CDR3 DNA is TGCGCCAGCAGGGCTAGCGGGGGCACAGATACGCAGTATTTT.

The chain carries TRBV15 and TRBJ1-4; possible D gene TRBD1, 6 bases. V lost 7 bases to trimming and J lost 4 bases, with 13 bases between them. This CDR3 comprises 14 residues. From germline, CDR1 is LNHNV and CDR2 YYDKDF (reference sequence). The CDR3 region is CATKAGDHNEKLFF. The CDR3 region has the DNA TGTGCCACCAAAGCAGGGGATCATAATGAAAAACTGTTTTTT.

The CDR3 is CASSPGGGKETQYF. Written as DNA, the CDR3 is TGTGCCAGCTCACCCGGAGGAGGGAAGGAGACCCAGTACTTC. The rearrangement uses TRBV18 and TRBJ2-5; a possible D gene is TRBD2 (6 bases). The CDR3 consists of 14 residues. V was cut by 3 bases and J by 5 bases, with 13 bases left in between. The germline CDR1 and CDR2 sequences are KGHSH and LQKENI.

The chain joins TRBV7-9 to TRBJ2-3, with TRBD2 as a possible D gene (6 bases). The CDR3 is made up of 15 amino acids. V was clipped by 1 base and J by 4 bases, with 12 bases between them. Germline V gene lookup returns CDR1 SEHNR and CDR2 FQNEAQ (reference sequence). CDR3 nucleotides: TGTGCCAGCAGCTTAGTCGACGGGAGAGCAGATACGCAGTATTTT. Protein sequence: CASSLVDGRADTQYF.

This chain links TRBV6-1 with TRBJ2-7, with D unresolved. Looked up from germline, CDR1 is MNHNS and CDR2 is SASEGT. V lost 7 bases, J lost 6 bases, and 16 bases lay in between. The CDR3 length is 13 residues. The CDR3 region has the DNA TGTGCCAGCACTACCGCTAGTTATACCGAGCAGTACTTC. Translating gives CASTTASYTEQYF.

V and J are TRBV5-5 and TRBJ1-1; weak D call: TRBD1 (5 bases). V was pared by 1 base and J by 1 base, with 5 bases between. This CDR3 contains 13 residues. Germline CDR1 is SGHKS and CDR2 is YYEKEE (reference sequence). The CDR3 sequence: CASSLTGNTEAFF. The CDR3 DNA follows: TGTGCCAGCAGCTTGACAGGGAACACTGAAGCTTTCTTT.

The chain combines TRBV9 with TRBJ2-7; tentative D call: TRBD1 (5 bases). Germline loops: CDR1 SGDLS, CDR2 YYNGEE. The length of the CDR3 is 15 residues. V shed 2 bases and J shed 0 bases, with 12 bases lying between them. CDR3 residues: CASSVNPDSSYEQYF. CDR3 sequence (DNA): TGTGCCAGCAGCGTCAATCCTGACAGCTCCTACGAGCAGTACTTC.

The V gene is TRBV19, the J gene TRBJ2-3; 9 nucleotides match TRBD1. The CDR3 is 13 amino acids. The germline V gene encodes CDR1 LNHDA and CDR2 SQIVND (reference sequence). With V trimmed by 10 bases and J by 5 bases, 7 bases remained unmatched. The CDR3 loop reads CATWTGEVDTQYF. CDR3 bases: TGTGCCACCTGGACAGGGGAAGTAGATACGCAGTATTTT.